Below are 24 T cell receptor beta chains sequenced from a single sample in a study of control samples from healthy donors and cancer patients. Data came from immunoSEQ multiplex PCR; TCRdb stores just in-frame clones and leaves some out. The sample carries 150,000 to 200,000 clones, 94% recorded once. The material sequenced was blood. These TCRs come from a woman in her thirties or forties in good health.

The J gene is TRBJ1-4, the V gene TRBV14, with D possibly being TRBD1 (5 bases). V was pared by 0 bases and J by 4 bases, with 9 bases between. The CDR3 is 15 amino acids. The germline gives CDR1 SGHDN, CDR2 FVKESK. The CDR3 DNA is TGTGCCAGCAGCCAAGACCAGGGTCTTAATGAAAAACTGTTTTTT. Translating gives CASSQDQGLNEKLFF.

The V call is TRBV11-2, the J call TRBJ2-5, with TRBD2 matching over 7 bases. CDR1 is SGHAT, CDR2 FQNNGV, per germline. Trimming at V came to 1 base and at J to 1 base, leaving 6 bases not matched to a gene. The length of the CDR3 is 16 residues. For the CDR3, the DNA is TGTGCCAGCAGCTTAGGGGAGGGAGGCAGCCAAGAGACCCAGTACTTC. As protein: CASSLGEGGSQETQYF. Filled out from reference TRBV11-2 and TRBJ2-5, the complete variable domain reads EAGVAQSPRYKIIEKRQSVAFWCNPISGHATLYWYQQILGQGPKLLIQFQNNGVVDDSQLPKDRFSAERLKGVDSTLKIQPAKLEDSAVYLCASSLGEGGSQETQYFGPGTRLLVL.

The genes are TRBV28 and TRBJ2-5; D unresolved. CDR3 length equals 14 residues. Trimming pared 2 bases from V and 1 base from J, leaving 8 bases between. The germline gives CDR1 MDHEN, CDR2 SYDVKM. This CDR3 reads CASSLGVTQETQYF. Here the CDR3 DNA reads TGTGCCAGCAGTTTAGGGGTAACCCAAGAGACCCAGTACTTC. Variable domain in full (rest from reference TRBV28 and TRBJ2-5): DVKVTQSSRYLVKRTGEKVFLECVQDMDHENMFWYRQDPGLGLRLIYFSYDVKMKEKGDIPEGYSVSREKKERFSLILESASTNQTSMYLCASSLGVTQETQYFGPGTRLLVL.

The chain employs TRBV7-6 and TRBJ2-1; TRBD2 agrees at 10 bases. Germline V gene lookup returns CDR1 SGHVS and CDR2 FNYEAQ. J was trimmed by 6 bases and V by 2 bases; bases with no gene match: 7. The CDR3 length is 16 residues. For the CDR3, the DNA is TGTGCCAGCAGCTTACAAACTAGCGGGGTCTTCAATGAGCAGTTCTTC. Amino acid sequence: CASSLQTSGVFNEQFF.

This clone has only one observation. The DNA of the CDR3 is TGTGCCTGGAGTGTTCCCACCCCCGACAGCTACTCTGGAAACACCATATATTTT. Protein: CAWSVPTPDSYSGNTIYF. The chain carries TRBV30 and TRBJ1-3, with D tentatively TRBD1 (5 bases). CDR1 is GTSNPN, CDR2 SVGIG, per germline (reference sequence). The CDR3 is made up of 18 amino acids. Trimming took off 0 bases at V and 0 bases at J, with 18 bases between the two ends.

This clone was counted between two and nine times. V gene TRBV27 combines with J gene TRBJ1-1; TRBD1 matches at 8 bases. The CDR3 spans 11 residues. J was trimmed by 10 bases and V by 3 bases; bases with no gene match: 1. Germline-derived CDR1 and CDR2 are MNHEY and SMNVEV (reference sequence). CDR3 sequence (DNA): TGTGCCAGCAGTTTCAGGGGGCTAGCTTTCTTT. Translated: CASSFRGLAFF.

The chain has TRBV9 and TRBJ2-3, with D unclear. The germline V gene encodes CDR1 SGDLS and CDR2 YYNGEE. The CDR3 covers 15 residues. Trimming cost V 0 bases and J 2 bases, with 10 bases left between them. The CDR3 spells CASSVVPQNTDTQYF. For the CDR3, the DNA is TGTGCCAGCAGCGTAGTGCCCCAGAACACAGATACGCAGTATTTT.

The rearrangement uses TRBV6-2 or TRBV6-3 and TRBJ2-7, with no clear D. CDR3 length: 14 amino acids. Germline V gene lookup returns CDR1 MNHEY and CDR2 SVGEGT. V was shortened by 0 bases and J by 0 bases, with 6 bases between the two germline ends. In DNA, the CDR3 is TGTGCCAGCAGTTACTCATCCTCCTCCTACGAGCAGTACTTC. Amino acid sequence: CASSYSSSSYEQYF.

CDR3 in DNA: TGCGCCAGCAGCCAAGTTCAGTTAGCTAACTATGGCTACACCTTC. This encodes CASSQVQLANYGYTF. V and J are TRBV4-3 and TRBJ1-2; D unresolved. The CDR3 covers 15 residues. Germline values: CDR1 LGHNA, CDR2 YSLEER. Trimming shortened V by 1 base and J by 0 bases, and 9 bases separated the two germline ends.

The chain links TRBV15 to TRBJ1-4; perhaps TRBD1 as D (5 bases). V was cut by 3 bases and J by 0 bases, with 17 bases left in between. CDR3 length: 18 residues. From germline, CDR1 is LNHNV and CDR2 YYDKDF (reference sequence). The DNA for the CDR3 is TGTGCCACCAGCAGTTTGGCGGGGGTTGGGGCAACTAATGAAAAACTGTTTTTT. Protein: CATSSLAGVGATNEKLFF.

The chain joins TRBV27 to TRBJ1-2; D is ambiguous. This CDR3 contains 14 residues. The germline V and J ends were trimmed by 3 bases and 0 bases, with 8 bases remaining between them. Germline CDR1 reads MNHEY; CDR2 reads SMNVEV (reference sequence). CDR3 coding DNA: TGTGCCAGCAGTTTCTCGACCCCTAACTATGGCTACACCTTC. This gives the protein CASSFSTPNYGYTF.

The chain links TRBV7-2 to TRBJ2-2, with 9 bases fitting TRBD2. The germline gives CDR1 SGHTA, CDR2 FQGNSA. V was pared by 0 bases and J by 6 bases, with 8 bases of the junction left unmatched. The CDR3 has 17 residues. Written as DNA, the CDR3 is TGTGCCAGCAGCTTAGCTAGCGGGAGTAGTATGGCCGGGGAGCTGTTTTTT. Its protein is CASSLASGSSMAGELFF.

The V call is TRBV12-5, the J call TRBJ1-6; no clear D. CDR1 is LGHNT and CDR2 is FRNRAP in the germline V gene. The CDR3 spans 13 residues. The V gene lost 5 bases and the J gene lost 10 bases, with 12 bases spanning the gap. The CDR3 is CASGTTGGSPLHF. The CDR3 DNA is TGTGCTAGTGGTACCACGGGTGGCTCACCCCTCCACTTT.

CDR3 in DNA: TGTGCCAGCTATACCGGCAGCGCGAACACTGAAGCTTTCTTT. This codes for CASYTGSANTEAFF. The chain couples TRBV6-5 to TRBJ1-1, with D unclear. V was cut by 8 bases and J by 1 base, with 14 bases left in between. Germline CDR1 MNHEY, CDR2 SVGAGI. CDR3 length: 14 amino acids.

The gene calls are TRBV11-1 and TRBJ1-6; D gene uncertain. This CDR3 has 15 residues. The ends were cut back, 6 bases at V and 5 bases at J, with 14 bases in the middle. Per germline, CDR1 SGHAT and CDR2 FQDESV (reference sequence). Here the CDR3 DNA reads TGTGCCAGCAGATCAGCTTGGAGGGATAATTCACCCCTCCACTTT. The encoded protein is CASRSAWRDNSPLHF.

Comment on this clone: The same CDR3 is also encoded by other DNA sequences in this sample. This rearrangement joins TRBV5-1 to TRBJ2-7, with a weak D call TRBD1 (5 bases). Per germline, CDR1 SGHRS and CDR2 YFSETQ. The CDR3 has 14 amino acids. V was shortened by 0 bases and J by 2 bases, with 9 bases between the two germline ends. The CDR3 DNA follows: TGCGCCAGCAGCTTGGCCCCAGGGCCCTACGAGCAGTACTTC. Protein product: CASSLAPGPYEQYF.

This clone was picked up one time. The chain's CDR3 is CASGLAHFGGHRNTIYF. In nucleotides, the CDR3 is TGTGCTAGTGGTTTGGCACATTTCGGGGGCCATAGAAACACCATATATTTT. This sequence joins TRBV12-5 and TRBJ1-3, with D tentatively TRBD1 (6 bases). The CDR3 is 17 amino acids. Trimming removed 1 base from V and 5 bases from J, with 18 bases in between. Looked up from germline, CDR1 is LGHNT and CDR2 is FRNRAP.

Only one count was recorded for this clone. V gene TRBV21-1 combines with J gene TRBJ2-1; the table's D call of TRBD1 was not tested on the DNA. TRBV21-1 represents a pseudogene. The CDR3 contains 16 residues. CDR3 coding DNA: TGTGCCAGCAGCATAAACCGGGACAGGAGGGTTAATGAGCAGTTCTTC. Protein product: CASSINRDRRVNEQFF.

The V call is TRBV5-6, the J call TRBJ1-1; D not resolved. This CDR3 is 13 amino acids long. Looked up from germline, CDR1 is SGHDT and CDR2 is YYEEEE. V was trimmed by 0 bases and J by 7 bases, leaving 10 bases between them. The CDR3 region is CASSLASAGEAFF. Here the CDR3 DNA reads TGTGCCAGCAGCTTGGCCTCGGCCGGTGAAGCTTTCTTT. Complete variable domain (other parts from reference TRBV5-6 and TRBJ1-1): DAGVTQSPTHLIKTRGQQVTLRCSPKSGHDTVSWYQQALGQGPQFIFQYYEEEERQRGNFPDRFSGHQFPNYSSELNVNALLLGDSALYLCASSLASAGEAFFGQGTRLTVV.

This clone showed up just once. A junction end diverges from the germline sequence, so it may reflect a read error. The chain joins TRBV7-2 to TRBJ1-4; D unclear. This CDR3 contains 15 residues. Germline assignment: CDR1 SGHTA and CDR2 FQGNSA. In DNA, the CDR3 is TGTGCCAGCAGCTTAGCAGCCGGGTCTAAGGAAAAACTGTTTTTT. Its translation: CASSLAAGSKEKLFF.

V usage is TRBV11-3 and J usage is TRBJ2-1; D uncertain. The CDR3 extends over 13 amino acids. Deletions cut 2 bases from V and 5 bases from J, with 7 bases between. Looked up from germline, CDR1 is SGHNT and CDR2 is YENEEA. The CDR3 sequence: CASSLSRNNEQFF. The CDR3 DNA is TGTGCCAGCAGCTTAAGCAGAAACAATGAGCAGTTCTTC.

CDR3 coding DNA: TGCGCCAGCAGCAAAACGACCGACTTGGGCACTGAAGCTTTCTTT. This encodes CASSKTTDLGTEAFF. The V call is TRBV5-1, the J call TRBJ1-1; no clear D. Germline CDR1 SGHRS, CDR2 YFSETQ. V was trimmed by 4 bases and J by 4 bases, leaving 17 bases between them. There are 15 residues in the CDR3.

The rearrangement links TRBV7-8 to TRBJ2-7; 8 bases are shared with TRBD1. Germline CDR1 is SGHVS and CDR2 is FQNEAQ. The ends lost 1 base at V and 3 bases at J; junction bases unmatched: 8. The length of the CDR3 is 16 residues. The DNA for the CDR3 is TGTGCCAGCAGCTTAGGGAGGACAGGGCGAGTCTACGAGCAGTACTTC. This gives the protein CASSLGRTGRVYEQYF.

This chain links TRBV10-3 with TRBJ2-3; a possible D gene is TRBD1 (5 bases). V was pared by 0 bases and J by 3 bases, with 10 bases between. CDR1 and CDR2 from the germline V gene are ENHRY and SYGVKD. The CDR3 extends over 15 amino acids. The CDR3 coding sequence is TGTGCCATCAGTGAGTCAGTCAAGGGGACAGATACGCAGTATTTT. This gives the protein CAISESVKGTDTQYF.